Only a few counts were recorded for the clone carrying this T cell receptor beta chain. This sample was included in a study of blood T cells in healthy people across ages. Through a sample-barcoded 5' primer and a J-beta primer mix, a second PCR was run for about 7 to 12 cycles. Every cDNA molecule bore a tag from a template-switch adaptor containing 12 random nucleotides. No fewer than 3 million CDR3-containing paired-end reads came from each sample. MiXCR, run by TCRdb on the 5' RACE reads, gives a single entry per CDR3 protein. The data show 1.5 million to 2 million distinct CDR3 sequences, 49% seen once. Germline CDR1 reads PRHDT; CDR2 reads FYEKMQ (reference sequence). The CDR3 has 15 amino acids. V was pared by 5 bases and J by 0 bases, with 8 bases between. Isolated per sample were at least 6.5 million PBMCs.

The TCR sequence derives from a woman between 40 and 50 years old in good health. This chain connects TRBV13 to TRBJ2-6; D is unresolved. Sequencing input: blood. In DNA form, the CDR3 reads TGTGCCAGCAGCGAAACCACCTCTGGGGCCAACGTCCTGACTTTC. The encoded protein is CASSETTSGANVLTF.